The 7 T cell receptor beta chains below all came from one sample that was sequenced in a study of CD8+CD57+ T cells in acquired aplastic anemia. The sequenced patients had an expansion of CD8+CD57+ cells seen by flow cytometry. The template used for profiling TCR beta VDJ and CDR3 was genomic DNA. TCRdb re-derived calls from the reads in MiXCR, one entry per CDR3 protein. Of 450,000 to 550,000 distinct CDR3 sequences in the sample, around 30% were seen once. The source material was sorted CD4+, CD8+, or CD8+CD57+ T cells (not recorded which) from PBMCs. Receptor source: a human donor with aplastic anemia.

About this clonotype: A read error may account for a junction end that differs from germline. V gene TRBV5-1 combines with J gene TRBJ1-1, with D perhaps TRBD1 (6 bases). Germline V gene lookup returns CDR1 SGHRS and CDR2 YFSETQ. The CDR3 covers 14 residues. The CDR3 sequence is CTSKAGEMNTEAFF. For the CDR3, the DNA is TGCACCAGCAAAGCAGGGGAGATGAACACTGAAGCTTTCTTT.

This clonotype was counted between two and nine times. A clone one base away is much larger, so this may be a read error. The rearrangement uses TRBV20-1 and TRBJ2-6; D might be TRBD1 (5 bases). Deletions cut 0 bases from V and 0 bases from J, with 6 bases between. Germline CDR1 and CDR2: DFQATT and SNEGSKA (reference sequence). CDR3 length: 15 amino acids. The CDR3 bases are TGCAGTGCTAGAGAAGGGGACTCTGGGGCCAACGTCCTGACTTTC. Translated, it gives CSAREGDSGANVLTF.

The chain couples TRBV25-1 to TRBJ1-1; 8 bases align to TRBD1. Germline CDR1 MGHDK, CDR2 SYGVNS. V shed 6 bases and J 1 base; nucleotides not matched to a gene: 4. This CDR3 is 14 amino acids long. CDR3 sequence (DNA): TGTGCCAGCAGAGGCACAGGGGGGAACACTGAAGCTTTCTTT. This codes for CASRGTGGNTEAFF.

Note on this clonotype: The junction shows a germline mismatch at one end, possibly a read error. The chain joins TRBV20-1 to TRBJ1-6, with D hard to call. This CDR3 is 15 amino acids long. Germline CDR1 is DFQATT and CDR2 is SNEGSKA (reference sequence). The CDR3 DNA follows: TGCGGTGCCAATAGACTGGCGGCAGAGAATTCACCCCTCCACTTT. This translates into CGANRLAAENSPLHF.

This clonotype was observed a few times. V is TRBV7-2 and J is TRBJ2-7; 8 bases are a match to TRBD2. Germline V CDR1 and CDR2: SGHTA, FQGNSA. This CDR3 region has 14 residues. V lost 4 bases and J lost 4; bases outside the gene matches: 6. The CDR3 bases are TGTGCCAGCAGCTCGGGGGGGCAGATATACGAGCAGTACTTC. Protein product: CASSSGGQIYEQYF.

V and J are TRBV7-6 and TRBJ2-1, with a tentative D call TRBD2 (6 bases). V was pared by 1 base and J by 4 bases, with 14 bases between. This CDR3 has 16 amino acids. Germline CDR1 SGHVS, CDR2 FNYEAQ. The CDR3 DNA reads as TGTGCCAGCAGCTTAGGCACGGGAGCGGTATACAATGAGCAGTTCTTC. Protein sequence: CASSLGTGAVYNEQFF.

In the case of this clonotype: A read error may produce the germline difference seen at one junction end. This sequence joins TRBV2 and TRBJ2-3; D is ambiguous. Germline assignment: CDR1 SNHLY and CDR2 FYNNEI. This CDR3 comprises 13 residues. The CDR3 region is CVSSAQNLQTGYF. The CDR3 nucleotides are TGTGTCAGCAGTGCCCAGAACCTCCAAACGGGGTATTTT.